One and the same sample provided the 12 T cell receptor beta chains below, sequenced in a study of Graves' ophthalmopathy and Graves' hyperthyroidism. CDR3 regions of TCR beta were amplified from RNA transcripts. Following a first-round RT-PCR that used HTBI primers, a second-round multiplex PCR was carried out. TCRdb ran MiXCR on the multiplex PCR reads and lists one entry per CDR3 protein. The data show over a million distinct CDR3 sequences, approximately 35% seen once. The material sequenced was peripheral blood or thyroid tissue (not recorded which). These receptors were collected from an adult man with Graves' hyperthyroidism.

The sample holds many counts of this clonotype. The chain couples TRBV5-5 to TRBJ1-1, with D hard to call. Looked up from germline, CDR1 is SGHKS and CDR2 is YYEKEE (reference sequence). With 3 bases removed from V and 7 bases from J, the gap between germline ends came to 10 bases. The CDR3 is made up of 12 amino acids. CDR3 nucleotides: TGTGCCAGCAGCTCGGGGTTTGTTGAAGCTTTCTTT. This codes for CASSSGFVEAFF. Variable domain in full (rest from reference TRBV5-5 and TRBJ1-1): DAGVTQSPTHLIKTRGQQVTLRCSPISGHKSVSWYQQVLGQGPQFIFQYYEKEERGRGNFPDRFSARQFPNYSSELNVNALLLGDSALYLCASSSGFVEAFFGQGTRLTVV.

This clonotype appeared many times. This rearrangement joins TRBV20-1 to TRBJ2-7, with D unresolved. Trimming took 0 bases from V and 0 from J, leaving 9 bases between them. CDR1 is DFQATT, CDR2 SNEGSKA, per germline (reference sequence). The CDR3 sequence is 14 residues long. The CDR3, as DNA: TGCAGTGCTAGAGAGGACCGTCACTCCTACGAGCAGTACTTC. Residues: CSAREDRHSYEQYF.

This clonotype was seen ten or more times. The rearrangement uses TRBV7-2 and TRBJ1-3, with D possibly TRBD1 on 5 matching bases. Trimming stripped 1 base from V and 0 bases from J, with 13 bases between. The CDR3 extends over 17 amino acids. The V gene's germline CDR1 is SGHTA and CDR2 FQGNSA. This CDR3 is CASSLGQKTASGNTIYF. The CDR3 nucleotides read TGTGCCAGCAGCTTAGGACAGAAGACTGCCTCTGGAAACACCATATATTTT.

The rearrangement links TRBV14 to TRBJ1-2, with TRBD1 matching 9 bases. Germline trimming cut 5 bases from V and 5 bases from J; bases unmatched to any gene: 12. CDR1 is SGHDN and CDR2 is FVKESK in the germline V gene. This CDR3 has 16 amino acids. CDR3 sequence (DNA): TGTGCCAGCAGCTTTACAGGGGGCGCGGGTCCTTATGGCTACACCTTC. Residues: CASSFTGGAGPYGYTF.

The chain couples TRBV2 to TRBJ2-2; D possibly corresponds to TRBD2 (6 bases). V was clipped by 5 bases and J by 4 bases, with 14 bases between them. The CDR3 is made up of 15 amino acids. CDR1 SNHLY and CDR2 FYNNEI come from the germline V gene. The CDR3 protein is CASSYSRDFTGELFF. Written as DNA, the CDR3 is TGTGCCAGCAGTTACTCGCGGGACTTCACCGGGGAGCTGTTTTTT. Full variable domain (missing parts from reference TRBV2 and TRBJ2-2): EPEVTQTPSHQVTQMGQEVILRCVPISNHLYFYWYRQILGQKVEFLVSFYNNEISEKSEIFDDQFSVERPDGSNFTLKIRSTKLEDSAMYFCASSYSRDFTGELFFGEGSRLTVL.

V is TRBV5-1 and J is TRBJ1-4; D is unresolved. Germline V gene sequence: CDR1 SGHRS, CDR2 YFSETQ. Trimming removed 4 bases from V and 6 bases from J, with 10 bases in between. CDR3 length: 13 amino acids. CDR3: CASSTDNHEKLFF. The CDR3, as DNA: TGCGCCAGCAGCACAGATAACCATGAAAAACTGTTTTTT. Using reference TRBV5-1 and TRBJ1-4 for the parts outside the CDR3, the full variable domain is KAGVTQTPRYLIKTRGQQVTLSCSPISGHRSVSWYQQTPGQGLQFLFEYFSETQRNKGNFPGRFSGRQFSNSRSEMNVSTLELGDSALYLCASSTDNHEKLFFGSGTQLSVL.

The V gene is TRBV9, the J gene TRBJ2-7, with a weak D call TRBD1 (6 bases). The DNA end favors TRBJ2-1, so the J call may be wrong. This CDR3 is 15 amino acids long. Germline V gives CDR1 SGDLS, CDR2 YYNGEE. The DNA of the CDR3 is TGTGCCAGCAGCGATAGGGGGTTGTCCTACAATGAGCAGTTCTTC. Translated: CASSDRGLSYNEQFF.

The rearrangement links TRBV20-1 to TRBJ1-1, with 8 nucleotides matching TRBD1. The germline V gene encodes CDR1 DFQATT and CDR2 SNEGSKA (reference sequence). The junction had 10 bases not matched to a gene; V was cut back by 8 bases and J by 5 bases. The CDR3 length is 13 residues. The CDR3 region is CSPRRTGRTEAFF. The CDR3, as DNA: TGCAGTCCCCGCCGGACAGGGCGGACTGAAGCTTTCTTT.

Remarks on this clonotype: A much larger clone sits a single nucleotide away, making a read error possible. V usage is TRBV2 and J usage is TRBJ1-2; TRBD1 is a possible D gene (5 bases). CDR1 is SNHLY, CDR2 FYNNEI, per germline. This CDR3 region has 12 residues. V lost 6 bases to trimming and J lost 13 bases, with 18 bases between them. The CDR3 DNA follows: TGTGCCAGCAGCGTGTTCGGGGCTCTCTTCACCTTC. It yields the protein CASSVFGALFTF.

This clonotype was seen just once. V and J are TRBV19 and TRBJ1-5; D remains ambiguous. Between the trimmed V and J ends, which lost 3 bases and 11 bases, there was a span of 29 bases. Per germline, CDR1 LNHDA and CDR2 SQIVND (reference sequence). The CDR3 runs to 18 residues. In DNA form, the CDR3 reads TGTGCCAGTAGTATGGGTCCGTTTCTTGCCGGTTGGAGTGGGGCCCAGCATTTT. It is translated as CASSMGPFLAGWSGAQHF.

This clonotype was counted at least ten times. As DNA, the CDR3 is TGCGCCAGCAGCGCCTCGGGCGGCAGCAATCAGCCCCAGCATTTT. Its translation: CASSASGGSNQPQHF. The chain is built from TRBV5-1 and TRBJ1-5; D gene unclear. The germline gives CDR1 SGHRS, CDR2 YFSETQ. The V end was cut by 4 bases, the J end by 1 base, with 12 bases between. This CDR3 contains 15 residues.

This clonotype was seen many times. This chain's CDR3 is CASSLQGGQETQYF. CDR3 coding DNA: TGTGCCAGCAGCTTACAGGGTGGCCAAGAGACCCAGTACTTC. The gene calls are TRBV7-7 and TRBJ2-5; perhaps TRBD1 as D (5 bases). Looked up from germline, CDR1 is SSHAT and CDR2 is FNYEAQ (reference sequence). Trimming shortened V by 2 bases and J by 1 base, and 8 bases separated the two germline ends. This CDR3 comprises 14 residues. The variable domain in full, completed from reference TRBV7-7 and TRBJ2-5, reads GAGVSQSPRYKVTKRGQDVTLRCDPISSHATLYWYQQALGQGPEFLTYFNYEAQPDKSGLPSDRFSAERPEGSISTLTIQRTEQRDSAMYRCASSLQGGQETQYFGPGTRLLVL.